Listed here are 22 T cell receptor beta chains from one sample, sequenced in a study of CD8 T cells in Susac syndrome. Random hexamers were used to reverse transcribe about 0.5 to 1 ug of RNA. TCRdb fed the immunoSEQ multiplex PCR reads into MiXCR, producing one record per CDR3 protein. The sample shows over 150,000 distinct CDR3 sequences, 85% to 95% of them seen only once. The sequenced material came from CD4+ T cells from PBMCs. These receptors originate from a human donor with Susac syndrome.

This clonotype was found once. The CDR3 coding sequence is TGTGCCAGCACCCCGAGCCAGGGGGGGAGCACAGATACGCAGTATTTT. Residues: CASTPSQGGSTDTQYF. The chain carries TRBV6-6 and TRBJ2-3; either TRBD1 or TRBD2 may supply D (7 bases each). The V gene's germline CDR1 is MNHNY and CDR2 SVGAGI (reference sequence). This CDR3 comprises 16 residues. Trimming stripped 7 bases from V and 0 bases from J, with 17 bases between.

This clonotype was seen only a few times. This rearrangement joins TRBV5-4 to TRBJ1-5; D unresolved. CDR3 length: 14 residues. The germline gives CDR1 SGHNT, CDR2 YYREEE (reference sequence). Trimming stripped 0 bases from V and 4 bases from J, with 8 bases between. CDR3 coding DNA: TGTGCCAGCAGCTTGGGAGGAGGGAATCAGCCCCAGCATTTT. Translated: CASSLGGGNQPQHF.

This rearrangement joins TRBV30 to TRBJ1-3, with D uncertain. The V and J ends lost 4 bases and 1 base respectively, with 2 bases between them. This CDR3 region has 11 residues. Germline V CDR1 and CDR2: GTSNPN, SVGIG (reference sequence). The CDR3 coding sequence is TGTGCCTGGACATCTGGAAACACCATATATTTT. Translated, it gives CAWTSGNTIYF. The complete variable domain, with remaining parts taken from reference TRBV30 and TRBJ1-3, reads SQTIHQWPATLVQPVGSPLSLECTVEGTSNPNLYWYRQAAGRGLQLLFYSVGIGQISSEVPQNLSASRPQDRQFILSSKKLLLSDSGFYLCAWTSGNTIYFGEGSWLTVV.

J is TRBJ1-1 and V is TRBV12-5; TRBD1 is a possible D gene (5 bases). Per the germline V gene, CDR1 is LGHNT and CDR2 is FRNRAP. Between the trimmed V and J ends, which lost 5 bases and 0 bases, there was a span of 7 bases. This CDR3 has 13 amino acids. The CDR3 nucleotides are TGTGCTAGTGGTCAACAGGTGAACACTGAAGCTTTCTTT. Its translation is CASGQQVNTEAFF.

In nucleotides, the CDR3 is TGCAGTGCTGACCGGGACTACGCTCAAGAGACCCAGTACTTC. Amino acids: CSADRDYAQETQYF. The chain joins TRBV20-1 to TRBJ2-5; 7 bases are a match to TRBD2. Germline trimming cut 5 bases from V and 2 bases from J; bases unmatched to any gene: 8. The CDR3 is 14 residues long. The germline V gene has CDR1 DFQATT and CDR2 SNEGSKA (reference sequence).

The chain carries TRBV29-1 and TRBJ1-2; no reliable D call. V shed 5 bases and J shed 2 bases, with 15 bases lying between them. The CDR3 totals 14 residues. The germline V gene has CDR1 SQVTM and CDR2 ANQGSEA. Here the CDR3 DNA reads TGCAGCGTTTGGAGTATGACGGCAAACTATGGCTACACCTTC. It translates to CSVWSMTANYGYTF.

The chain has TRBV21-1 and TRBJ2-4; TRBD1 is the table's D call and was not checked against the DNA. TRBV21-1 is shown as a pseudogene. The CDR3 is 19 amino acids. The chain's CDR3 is CASSKRAGFVRLAKNIQYF. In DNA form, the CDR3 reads TGTGCCAGCAGCAAACGGGCAGGCTTCGTGCGGCTAGCCAAAAACATTCAGTACTTC.

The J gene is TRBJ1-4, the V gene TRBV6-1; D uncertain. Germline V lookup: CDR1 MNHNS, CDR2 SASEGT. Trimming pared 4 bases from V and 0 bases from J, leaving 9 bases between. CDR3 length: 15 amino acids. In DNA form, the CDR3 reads TGTGCCAGCAGTGGAGGGTGGTCAACTAATGAAAAACTGTTTTTT. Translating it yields CASSGGWSTNEKLFF.

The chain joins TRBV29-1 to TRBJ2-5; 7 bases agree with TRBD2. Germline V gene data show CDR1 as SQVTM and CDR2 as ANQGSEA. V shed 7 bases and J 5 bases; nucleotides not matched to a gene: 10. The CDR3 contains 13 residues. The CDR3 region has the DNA TGCAGCGCCCGCCGGGACTATGGGGAGACCCAGTACTTC. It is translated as CSARRDYGETQYF.

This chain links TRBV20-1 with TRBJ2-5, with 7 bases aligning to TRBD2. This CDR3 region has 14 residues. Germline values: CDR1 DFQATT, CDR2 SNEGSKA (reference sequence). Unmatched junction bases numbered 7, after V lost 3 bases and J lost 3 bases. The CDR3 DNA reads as TGCAGTGCTAGGCGGGAGTCGGGAAAAGAGACCCAGTACTTC. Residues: CSARRESGKETQYF.

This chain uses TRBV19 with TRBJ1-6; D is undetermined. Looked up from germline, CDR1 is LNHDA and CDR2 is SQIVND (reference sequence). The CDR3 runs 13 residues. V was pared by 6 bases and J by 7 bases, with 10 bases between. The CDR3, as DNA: TGTGCCAGTAGATGGACGAAAAATTCACCCCTCCACTTT. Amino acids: CASRWTKNSPLHF.

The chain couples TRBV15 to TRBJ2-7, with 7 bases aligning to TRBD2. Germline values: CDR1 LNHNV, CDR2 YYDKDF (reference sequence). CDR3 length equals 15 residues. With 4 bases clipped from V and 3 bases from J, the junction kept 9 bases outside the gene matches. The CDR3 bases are TGTGCCACCAGCAAAACGGGCGGGAGCTTCTACGAGCAGTACTTC. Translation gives CATSKTGGSFYEQYF.

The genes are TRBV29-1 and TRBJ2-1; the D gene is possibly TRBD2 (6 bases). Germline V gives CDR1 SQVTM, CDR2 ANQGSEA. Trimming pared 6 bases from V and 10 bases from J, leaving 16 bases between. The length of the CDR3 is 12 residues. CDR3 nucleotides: TGCAGCGTCCTTAGCGGCCCAACGGAGCAGTTCTTC. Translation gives CSVLSGPTEQFF.

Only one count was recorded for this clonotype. Here the CDR3 DNA reads TGTGCCAGCAGTGCACTAGCGGGGGCCACAGATACGCAGTATTTT. Translation gives CASSALAGATDTQYF. The chain is built from TRBV28 and TRBJ2-3; TRBD2 agrees at 11 bases. Unmatched junction bases numbered 3, after V lost 5 bases and J lost 2 bases. Germline CDR1 is MDHEN and CDR2 is SYDVKM. There are 15 residues in the CDR3.

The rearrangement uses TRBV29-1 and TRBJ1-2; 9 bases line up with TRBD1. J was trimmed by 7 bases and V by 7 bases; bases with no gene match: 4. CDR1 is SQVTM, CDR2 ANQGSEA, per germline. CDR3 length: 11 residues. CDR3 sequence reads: CSADRGVGYTF. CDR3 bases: TGCAGCGCGGACAGGGGAGTTGGCTACACCTTC.

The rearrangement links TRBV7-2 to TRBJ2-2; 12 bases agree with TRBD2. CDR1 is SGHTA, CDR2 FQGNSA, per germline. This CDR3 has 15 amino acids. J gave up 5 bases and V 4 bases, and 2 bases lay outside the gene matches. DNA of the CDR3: TGTGCCAGCAGCTGGACTAGCGGGAAGACCGGGGAGCTGTTTTTT. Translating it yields CASSWTSGKTGELFF.

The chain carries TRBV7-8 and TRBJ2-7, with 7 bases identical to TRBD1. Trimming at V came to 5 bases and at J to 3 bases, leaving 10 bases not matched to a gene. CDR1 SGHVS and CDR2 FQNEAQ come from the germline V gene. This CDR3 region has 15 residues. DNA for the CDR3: TGTGCCAGCAGCACCAGACAGGGTTATTTCTACGAGCAGTACTTC. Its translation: CASSTRQGYFYEQYF.

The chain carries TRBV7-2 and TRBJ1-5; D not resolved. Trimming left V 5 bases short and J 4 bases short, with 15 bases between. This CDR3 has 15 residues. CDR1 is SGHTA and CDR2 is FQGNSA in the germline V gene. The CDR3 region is CASSVAGSVNQPQHF. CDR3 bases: TGTGCCAGCAGCGTCGCGGGGAGTGTGAATCAGCCCCAGCATTTT.

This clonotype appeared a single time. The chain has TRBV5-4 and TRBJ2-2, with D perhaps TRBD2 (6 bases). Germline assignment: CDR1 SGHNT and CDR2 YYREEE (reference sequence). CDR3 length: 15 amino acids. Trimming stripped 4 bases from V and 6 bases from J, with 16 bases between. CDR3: CASSLRGFVAGELFF. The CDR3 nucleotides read TGTGCCAGCAGCCTCCGGGGGTTTGTTGCCGGGGAGCTGTTTTTT.

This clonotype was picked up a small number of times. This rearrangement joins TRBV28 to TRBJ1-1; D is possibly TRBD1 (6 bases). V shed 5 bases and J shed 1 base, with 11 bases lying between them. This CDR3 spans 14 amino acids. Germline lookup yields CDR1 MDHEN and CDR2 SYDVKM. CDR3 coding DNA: TGTGCCAGCAGTGTACAGGGAGCGAACACTGAAGCTTTCTTT. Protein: CASSVQGANTEAFF.

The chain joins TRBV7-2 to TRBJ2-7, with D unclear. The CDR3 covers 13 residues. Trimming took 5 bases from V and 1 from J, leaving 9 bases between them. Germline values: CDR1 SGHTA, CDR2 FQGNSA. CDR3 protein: CASSLLESYEQYF. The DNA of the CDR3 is TGTGCCAGCAGCCTGCTTGAATCCTACGAGCAGTACTTC.

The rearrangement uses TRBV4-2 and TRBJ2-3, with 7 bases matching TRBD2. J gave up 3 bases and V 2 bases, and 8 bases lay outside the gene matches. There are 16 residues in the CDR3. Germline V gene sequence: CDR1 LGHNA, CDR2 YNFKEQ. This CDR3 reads CASSQTAGVGTDTQYF. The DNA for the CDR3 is TGTGCCAGCAGCCAAACTGCGGGGGTGGGAACAGATACGCAGTATTTT.